These T cell receptor beta chains were read from a single sample in a study of blood T cell repertoires in COVID-19. Using immunoSEQ multiplex PCR, the repertoire was profiled, and TCRdb retains in-frame clones only, with some absent. The table has 350,000 to 450,000 clones, roughly 92% seen once. Sequences were obtained from PBMCs or T cells enriched from blood (not recorded which). These receptors originate from a woman aged 40 to 49 who had been exposed to COVID-19. CDR3s include the opening cysteine and the closing phenylalanine or tryptophan. Each record gives: D gene, CDR3 length, J gene, V gene, clone size, CDR3 DNA, CDR3 protein. The D gene is left open where the match is weak. The size field is filled for only some rows; it gives once, few, many or a size class.

>TRBD1|14|TRBJ1-3|TRBV4-1|NA
TGCGCCAGCAGGCAACAGGGGGCTGGAAACACCATATATTTT
CASRQQGAGNTIYF
>TRBD1|15|TRBJ1-4|TRBV18|NA
TGTGCCAGCTCACCGGACAGGGGCGGGAATGAAAAACTGTTTTTT
CASSPDRGGNEKLFF
>NA|13|TRBJ1-2|TRBV5-1|NA
TGCGCCAGCAGCTTAGCGGACAGAAGTGGCTACACCTTC
CASSLADRSGYTF
>TRBD2|15|TRBJ2-5|TRBV5-4|NA
TGTGCCAGCCGTCGGGGGCTAGCGGGGAAAGAGACCCAGTACTTC
CASRRGLAGKETQYF
>NA|13|TRBJ1-6|TRBV30|NA
TGTGCCTGGAAGGAACAGCATAATTCACCCCTCCACTTT
CAWKEQHNSPLHF
>TRBD1|20|TRBJ1-5|TRBV19|NA
TGTGCCAGTAGTATCATAAGAGGGCGACAGGGGGTTCCTAGCAATCAGCCCCAGCATTTT
CASSIIRGRQGVPSNQPQHF
>TRBD1|15|TRBJ1-1|TRBV11-2|NA
TGTGCCAGCAGACTACTGGACAGGGGGTCTACTGAAGCTTTCTTT
CASRLLDRGSTEAFF
>NA|13|TRBJ2-1|TRBV7-2|NA
TGTGCCAGCAGCTCGCCGCTAGACAATGAGCAGTTCTTC
CASSSPLDNEQFF
>TRBD1|13|TRBJ1-2|TRBV12-3/TRBV12-4|NA
TGTGCCAGCAGGCTTACAGGGGGCGGGGGCTACACCTTC
CASRLTGGGGYTF
>TRBD1|15|TRBJ1-4|TRBV5-5|NA
TGTGCCAGCAGCATTGGACAGGGGTATAATGAAAAACTGTTTTTT
CASSIGQGYNEKLFF
>TRBD1|14|TRBJ1-4|TRBV19|NA
TGTGCCAGTAGCCAACAGGGGGGTAATGAAAAACTGTTTTTT
CASSQQGGNEKLFF
>TRBD1|15|TRBJ1-6|TRBV6-5|NA
TGTGCCAGCAGCCCCACCCGACAGGGAGGTTCACCCCTCCACTTT
CASSPTRQGGSPLHF
>NA|15|TRBJ2-1|TRBV6-2/TRBV6-3|NA
TGTGCCAGCAGCGTTCGTCGCAGCTCCTACAATGAGCAGTTCTTC
CASSVRRSSYNEQFF
>TRBD2|15|TRBJ2-1|TRBV27|NA
TGTGCCAGCAGTTTGTTGAGCGGGAAGGCTAATGAGCAGTTCTTC
CASSLLSGKANEQFF
>TRBD2|14|TRBJ2-2|TRBV19|NA
TGTGCCAGTAATGCGGGAGTACGGACCGGGGAGCTGTTTTTT
CASNAGVRTGELFF
>NA|15|TRBJ2-2|TRBV18|NA
TGTGCCAGCTCACCCCTAGGCCTGAACACCGGGGAGCTGTTTTTT
CASSPLGLNTGELFF
>NA|12|TRBJ1-1|TRBV7-2|NA
TGTGCCACACAGGGTACAAACACTGAAGCTTTCTTT
CATQGTNTEAFF
>TRBD1|15|TRBJ1-2|TRBV30|NA
TGTGCCTGGAGTGTACAGGGGGCGCGGATCTATGGCTACACCTTC
CAWSVQGARIYGYTF
>NA|13|TRBJ1-3|TRBV12-3/TRBV12-4|NA
TGTGCCAGCAGTTTTTATGCGGGAAACACCATATATTTT
CASSFYAGNTIYF
>TRBD1|14|TRBJ1-5|TRBV6-5|NA
TGTGCCAGCAGTCGGACAGGGATGAATCAGCCCCAGCATTTT
CASSRTGMNQPQHF
>NA|17|TRBJ1-3|TRBV24-1|NA
TGTGCCACCAGTGATTTGAACAGTTACCACTCTGGAAACACCATATATTTT
CATSDLNSYHSGNTIYF
>NA|15|TRBJ1-3|TRBV11-3|NA
TGTGCCAGCAGCTTACAGGGTTCCTCTGGAAACACCATATATTTT
CASSLQGSSGNTIYF
>TRBD2|14|TRBJ2-3|TRBV7-2|NA
TGTGCCAGCAGCGTGGGGGGGGGAACAGATACGCAGTATTTT
CASSVGGGTDTQYF
>NA|14|TRBJ1-1|TRBV5-4|once
TGTGCCAGCAGCTTGGATGGTATGCGAACTGAAGCTTTCTTT
CASSLDGMRTEAFF
>NA|14|TRBJ2-2|TRBV4-1|few
TGCGCCAGCAGCCAAGACAGGGGAGTCGGGGAGCTGTTTTTT
CASSQDRGVGELFF
>NA|14|TRBJ1-2|TRBV10-1|once
TGCGCCAGCAGTGAGGGCAGGGGAACGTCTGGCTACACCTTC
CASSEGRGTSGYTF
>NA|16|TRBJ2-3|TRBV27|NA
TGTGCCAGCAGTACCGGAGGGCGTGCTAGCACAGATACGCAGTATTTT
CASSTGGRASTDTQYF
>NA|14|TRBJ2-4|TRBV7-9|NA
TGTGCCAGCGGTAAACAGGAGGCCAAAAACATTCAGTACTTC
CASGKQEAKNIQYF
>NA|15|TRBJ1-1|TRBV19|NA
TGTGCCAGTAGTATAGCCAGGATTCGAGACACTGAAGCTTTCTTT
CASSIARIRDTEAFF
>NA|15|TRBJ1-1|TRBV5-6|NA
TGTGCCAGCAGCATTATCCGGATGCGGGGCACTGAAGCTTTCTTT
CASSIIRMRGTEAFF
>TRBD2|15|TRBJ2-7|TRBV27|few
TGTGCCAGCAGCCGACCGGGACTAGTCTACAGCGAGCAGTACTTC
CASSRPGLVYSEQYF
>NA|12|TRBJ2-1|TRBV7-9|NA
TGTGCCAGCAGCTTAGTTAACTTTGAGCAGTTCTTC
CASSLVNFEQFF
>TRBD2|15|TRBJ2-2|TRBV3-1/TRBV3-2|NA
TGTGCCAGCAGCCGGACTAGCGGGGGCACCGGGGAGCTGTTTTTT
CASSRTSGGTGELFF
>NA|11|TRBJ2-7|TRBV20-1|NA
TGCAGTGCTAGAGTAGGGGGCGAGCAGTACTTC
CSARVGGEQYF
>NA|14|TRBJ1-5|TRBV30|NA
TGTGCCTGGAGTCTCAACGACGGAGATCAGCCCCAGCATTTT
CAWSLNDGDQPQHF
>TRBD2|16|TRBJ2-1|TRBV24-1|NA
TGTGCCACCAGCCCCGGGACTAGCGGGTCCTACAATGAGCAGTTCTTC
CATSPGTSGSYNEQFF
>NA|14|TRBJ1-5|TRBV5-6|once
TGTGCCAGCAGCTTGCGCGGTAGCAATCAGCCCCAGCATTTT
CASSLRGSNQPQHF
>NA|15|TRBJ1-1|TRBV28|NA
TGTGCCAGCAGTCCGCACCTGACAGGGAACACTGAAGCTTTCTTT
CASSPHLTGNTEAFF
>TRBD2|13|TRBJ2-7|TRBV2|NA
TGTGCCAGCAGAAATCCGGCGGGAGGGGAGCAGTACTTC
CASRNPAGGEQYF
>NA|11|TRBJ1-1|TRBV27|NA
TGTGCCAGCAGACTCAGGGGAGAAGCTTTCTTT
CASRLRGEAFF
>NA|18|TRBJ1-1|TRBV3-1/TRBV3-2|NA
TGTGCCAGCCCCCGTCCAGGGGTAGGTTTATTTATGAACACTGAAGCTTTCTTT
CASPRPGVGLFMNTEAFF
>NA|13|TRBJ1-3|TRBV12-3/TRBV12-4|NA
TGTGCCAGTGGGCAGAACTCTGGAAACACCATATATTTT
CASGQNSGNTIYF
>TRBD2|14|TRBJ2-1|TRBV7-2|once
TGTGCCAGCAGCTTAGCGGGAGGGTACAATGAGCAGTTCTTC
CASSLAGGYNEQFF
>TRBD1|15|TRBJ2-3|TRBV18|NA
TGTGCCAGCTCACCCCTGGACAGGGCCACAGATACGCAGTATTTT
CASSPLDRATDTQYF
>TRBD2|14|TRBJ2-5|TRBV20-1|NA
TGCAGTGCTAGTTCGGGGGGAAGGGGAGAGACCCAGTACTTC
CSASSGGRGETQYF
>NA|16|TRBJ1-3|TRBV18|NA
TGTGCCAGCTCACCCCAACGGACAGCGGACCTAAACACCATATATTTT
CASSPQRTADLNTIYF
>TRBD2|13|TRBJ2-5|TRBV29-1|NA
TGCAGCGTTGGGACTAGCGGGGGAGAGACCCAGTACTTC
CSVGTSGGETQYF
>NA|14|TRBJ2-7|TRBV6-5|NA
TGTGCCAGCGGGTCTATGAGGAGCTCCTACGAGCAGTACTTC
CASGSMRSSYEQYF
>NA|16|TRBJ2-1|TRBV9|NA
TGTGCCAGCAGCGGATCCCCGAGGCGTGTCGACAATGAGCAGTTCTTC
CASSGSPRRVDNEQFF
>TRBD1|17|TRBJ1-6|TRBV3-1/TRBV3-2|NA
TGTGCCAGCAGCCAGTTTCGTACAGGGGCCCAGTACATACCCCTCCACTTT
CASSQFRTGAQYIPLHF
>TRBD1|15|TRBJ1-1|TRBV4-3|NA
TGCGCCAGCAGCCGTGCTCGGACAGGGAACACTGAAGCTTTCTTT
CASSRARTGNTEAFF
>TRBD1|18|TRBJ1-5|TRBV19|NA
TGTGCCAGTAGTATACCTTGGCTCGGACAGGGGGGACGTCAGCCCCAGCATTTT
CASSIPWLGQGGRQPQHF
>TRBD1|14|TRBJ1-2|TRBV19|NA
TGTGCCAGTAGTCGCGTGACAGGGAACTATGGCTACACCTTC
CASSRVTGNYGYTF
>NA|18|TRBJ2-6|TRBV5-1|NA
TGCGCCAGCAGCTTGGTATGGGACATCTACTCTGGGGCCAACGTCCTGACTTTC
CASSLVWDIYSGANVLTF
>NA|15|TRBJ1-4|TRBV30|NA
TGTGCCTGGAGTCCCTCGGATCTAAGGAGGGAAAAACTGTTTTTT
CAWSPSDLRREKLFF
>NA|12|TRBJ1-1|TRBV10-2|few
TGCGCCAGCAGTGGTTCCCGGACAGAAGCTTTCTTT
CASSGSRTEAFF
>NA|13|TRBJ2-5|TRBV9|NA
TGTGCCAGCAGTATAGCGTCCCAAGAGACCCAGTACTTC
CASSIASQETQYF
>NA|14|TRBJ1-4|TRBV2|NA
TGTGCCAGCAGTGAACGACAGATTAATGAAAAACTGTTTTTT
CASSERQINEKLFF
>TRBD1|11|TRBJ1-1|TRBV6-5|NA
TGTGCCAGCCAAAGGGGGCGCAGGGCTTTCTTT
CASQRGRRAFF